This T cell receptor (beta chain) was profiled in a study of blood T cell repertoires in COVID-19. As for the study in general: Samples came from the United States, Italy and Spain, spanning acute and convalescent COVID-19. T cells, B-cell-depleted T cells, or PBMCs supplied cDNA or gDNA.

The CDR3 runs 15 residues. The V and J ends lost 2 bases and 0 bases respectively, with 7 bases between them. The V gene's germline CDR1 is ENHRY and CDR2 SYGVKD. Seattle cases were enrolled at active infection and followed longitudinally. Some clones are missing from TCRdb's copy, which holds only in-frame ones; the method was immunoSEQ multiplex PCR. In the table there are fewer than 450,000 clones, 88% of which are singletons. Sequenced input: peripheral blood. This sequence joins TRBV10-3 and TRBJ2-2; no clear D gene. This sequence was found in a woman aged 45-65 years with COVID-19, enrolled during active disease. The CDR3 bases are TGTGCCATCAGTGAGAGTCGGGCGAACACCGGGGAGCTGTTTTTT. It specifies CAISESRANTGELFF.